A single sample is the source of the 21 T cell receptor beta chains below, sequenced in a study of Graves' ophthalmopathy and Graves' hyperthyroidism. As the template, RNA transcripts were used to amplify TCR beta CDR3 regions. A first-round RT-PCR used HTBI primers, followed by a second-round multiplex PCR. TCRdb re-derived calls from the multiplex PCR reads in MiXCR, one entry per CDR3 protein. The sample includes about 340,000 distinct CDR3 sequences, 17% of them seen just once. Sequenced: peripheral blood. Receptor source: an adult man with Graves' ophthalmopathy.

This clonotype was picked up many times. This rearrangement joins TRBV6-5 to TRBJ2-1; 11 nucleotides agree with TRBD2. With 6 bases clipped from V and 8 bases from J, the junction kept 12 bases outside the gene matches. Germline CDR1 is MNHEY and CDR2 is SVGAGI. There are 16 residues in the CDR3. Here the CDR3 reads CASRLATSGRRHEQFF. The CDR3 DNA reads as TGTGCCAGCAGACTAGCTACTAGCGGGAGAAGGCATGAGCAGTTCTTC.

This clonotype was detected once. This chain connects TRBV27 to TRBJ1-1; D gene unclear. CDR1 is MNHEY, CDR2 SMNVEV, per germline (reference sequence). The CDR3 extends over 16 amino acids. V lost 2 bases, J lost 0 bases, and 13 bases lay in between. The chain's CDR3 is CASSLATPMMNTEAFF. DNA for the CDR3: TGTGCCAGCAGTTTAGCGACCCCGATGATGAACACTGAAGCTTTCTTT.

The DNA of the CDR3 is TGTGCCAGCAGTTCACAGAGGACATACCCCTACGAGCAGTACTTC. Encoded protein: CASSSQRTYPYEQYF. The V call is TRBV12-3 or TRBV12-4, the J call TRBJ2-7, with D maybe TRBD1 (5 bases). Trimming shortened V by 4 bases and J by 2 bases, and 15 bases separated the two germline ends. This CDR3 is 15 amino acids long.

The V gene is TRBV6-1, the J gene TRBJ1-5; weak D call: TRBD1 (6 bases). Trimming took off 6 bases at V and 5 bases at J, with 23 bases between the two ends. The germline V gene encodes CDR1 MNHNS and CDR2 SASEGT. The CDR3 totals 17 residues. Here the CDR3 DNA reads TGTGCCAGCAGCCGCAACCCCGGGACAAGGGGGGATCAGCCCCAGCATTTT. This encodes CASSRNPGTRGDQPQHF.

This clonotype was observed many times. The chain has TRBV20-1 and TRBJ2-7; 12 positions match TRBD2. The ends lost 0 bases at V and 4 bases at J; junction bases unmatched: 10. From germline, CDR1 is DFQATT and CDR2 SNEGSKA (reference sequence). The CDR3 has 17 amino acids. This CDR3 reads CSARDRTSGTRLYEQYF. The CDR3 bases are TGCAGTGCTAGAGATAGGACTAGCGGGACGAGGTTATACGAGCAGTACTTC.

This clonotype was seen repeatedly, ten times or more. This rearrangement joins TRBV11-3 to TRBJ1-5; D possibly corresponds to TRBD1 (6 bases). CDR3 length equals 16 residues. Trimming pared 3 bases from V and 3 bases from J, leaving 15 bases between. Germline lookup yields CDR1 SGHNT and CDR2 YENEEA. CDR3 residues: CASSFGGPGHNQPQHF. The CDR3 region has the DNA TGTGCCAGCAGCTTTGGGGGGCCAGGGCACAATCAGCCCCAGCATTTT.

This clonotype was observed at least ten times. CDR3 sequence (DNA): TGCAGTGCTCGGACTGAATTGGGGGAGACCCAGTACTTC. Translation: CSARTELGETQYF. The chain uses TRBV20-1 and TRBJ2-5; tentative D call: TRBD2 (5 bases). The CDR3 extends over 13 amino acids. V was shortened by 5 bases and J by 5 bases, with 15 bases between the two germline ends. Looked up from germline, CDR1 is DFQATT and CDR2 is SNEGSKA (reference sequence).

This clonotype was picked up many times. The chain carries TRBV24-1 and TRBJ2-2, with 7 positions matching TRBD1. Per germline, CDR1 KGHDR and CDR2 SFDVKD. The CDR3 has 14 amino acids. Losses at the gene ends were 7 bases for V and 5 bases for J; bases not matched to a gene: 6. CDR3 coding DNA: TGTGCCACCAGCGACGACAGGGTGACCGGGGAGCTGTTTTTT. Translated, it gives CATSDDRVTGELFF.

This clonotype was detected ten times or more. The chain is built from TRBV2 and TRBJ2-7, with D uncertain. V lost 4 bases and J lost 3, with 10 bases in between. There are 13 residues in the CDR3. Germline CDR1 and CDR2: SNHLY and FYNNEI. The DNA of the CDR3 is TGTGCCAGCAGTGGACTCAGGAACTACGAGCAGTACTTC. It translates to CASSGLRNYEQYF.

This clonotype has at least ten counts. The chain carries TRBV27 and TRBJ1-6, with D perhaps TRBD1 (5 bases). The germline CDR1 and CDR2 sequences are MNHEY and SMNVEV (reference sequence). The germline V and J ends were trimmed by 3 bases and 5 bases, with 8 bases remaining between them. This CDR3 region has 14 residues. The CDR3, as DNA: TGTGCCAGCAGTTTCGGGACGGATAATTCACCCCTCCACTTT. Translated, it gives CASSFGTDNSPLHF.

J is TRBJ1-6 and V is TRBV4-1; the D is unclear. Germline V gene sequence: CDR1 MGHRA, CDR2 YSYEKL. Deletions cut 0 bases from V and 7 bases from J, with 4 bases between. The CDR3 loop spans 13 amino acids. The CDR3 DNA sequence: TGCGCCAGCAGCCAAGATCTAAATTCACCCCTCCACTTT. Protein product: CASSQDLNSPLHF.

This clonotype was seen at least ten times. This chain uses TRBV7-2 with TRBJ2-5; D ambiguous. CDR3 length equals 14 residues. CDR1 is SGHTA, CDR2 FQGNSA, per germline. Trimming removed 1 base from V and 5 bases from J, with 11 bases in between. The CDR3 DNA follows: TGTGCCAGCAGCTTAGACGCTTCGTTCGAGACCCAGTACTTC. Its translation: CASSLDASFETQYF.

This clonotype was counted at least ten times. The rearrangement joins TRBV7-9 to TRBJ1-2; possible D gene TRBD1, 6 bases. V was shortened by 5 bases and J by 5 bases, with 12 bases between the two germline ends. Germline V gene data show CDR1 as SEHNR and CDR2 as FQNEAQ (reference sequence). The CDR3 extends over 13 amino acids. The CDR3: CASSRSGVYGYTF. CDR3 nucleotide sequence: TGTGCCAGCAGCCGATCAGGGGTGTATGGCTACACCTTC.

Points on this clonotype: This clone may be a read error of a much larger clone one base away. The J gene is TRBJ2-4, the V gene TRBV28; tentatively, D is TRBD1 (6 bases). The CDR3 extends over 12 amino acids. Germline V gene sequence: CDR1 MDHEN, CDR2 SYDVKM. CDR3 in DNA: TGTGCCAGCAGTAGCAGGGGAAACATTCAGGACTTC. Protein: CASSSRGNIQDF.

The chain is built from TRBV30 and TRBJ2-7, with no clear D. This CDR3 is 12 amino acids long. The germline V gene has CDR1 GTSNPN and CDR2 SVGIG (reference sequence). The V gene lost 1 base and the J gene lost 2 bases, with 6 bases spanning the gap. The CDR3 spells CAWSGHPYEQYF. CDR3 sequence (DNA): TGTGCCTGGAGTGGACACCCCTACGAGCAGTACTTC.

This clonotype has a count of ten or more. This rearrangement joins TRBV27 to TRBJ2-7, with D perhaps TRBD1 (5 bases). Trimming stripped 2 bases from V and 0 bases from J, with 8 bases between. Germline lookup yields CDR1 MNHEY and CDR2 SMNVEV (reference sequence). The CDR3 consists of 14 residues. CDR3 loop: CASSLTGLSYEQYF. Here the CDR3 DNA reads TGTGCCAGCAGTTTAACAGGTCTCTCCTACGAGCAGTACTTC.

This clonotype was seen ten or more times. The chain joins TRBV9 to TRBJ2-5; possibly TRBD2 for D (6 bases). Trimming took 3 bases from V and 0 from J, leaving 12 bases between them. The germline V gene has CDR1 SGDLS and CDR2 YYNGEE. The CDR3 spans 15 residues. CDR3 loop: CASSEDRDYQETQYF. CDR3 coding DNA: TGTGCCAGCAGCGAGGACCGGGACTACCAAGAGACCCAGTACTTC.

This clonotype was counted many times. The rearrangement joins TRBV6-1 to TRBJ1-5; the match to TRBD1 covers 7 bases. Germline trimming cut 4 bases from V and 6 bases from J; bases unmatched to any gene: 6. The CDR3 length is 14 residues. Germline V CDR1 and CDR2: MNHNS, SASEGT. CDR3 sequence reads: CASSGQGGSQPQHF. The CDR3 region has the DNA TGTGCCAGCAGTGGACAGGGCGGTAGTCAGCCCCAGCATTTT.

This clonotype appeared many times. The rearrangement links TRBV20-1 to TRBJ1-2; 8 bases agree with TRBD1. This CDR3 comprises 15 residues. Losses at the gene ends were 4 bases for V and 0 bases for J; bases not matched to a gene: 7. In germline, CDR1 is DFQATT, CDR2 SNEGSKA (reference sequence). Here the CDR3 reads CSATIQGAANYGYTF. The CDR3 DNA reads TGCAGTGCTACGATCCAGGGGGCGGCTAACTATGGCTACACCTTC.

The chain links TRBV6-2 or TRBV6-3 to TRBJ2-4; 9 bases fit TRBD1. Germline loops: CDR1 MNHEY, CDR2 SVGEGT. V dropped 4 bases and J dropped 8; count of bases not matched to a gene: 12. The CDR3 runs 16 residues. DNA for the CDR3: TGTGCCAGCAGTTTCAATACAGGGGGCGTAGGGGACATTCAGTACTTC. Translated, it gives CASSFNTGGVGDIQYF.

This clonotype was seen repeatedly, ten times or more. At one of its ends the junction is not consistent with the germline gene, which may arise from a read error. The chain carries TRBV29-1 and TRBJ1-1, with 8 bases that match TRBD1. This CDR3 is 13 amino acids long. From germline, CDR1 is SQVTM and CDR2 ANQGSEA. The CDR3 DNA reads TGCAGCGTAGAAGGAGGACAGGGCACTGAAGCTTTCTTT. Translation: CSVEGGQGTEAFF.